Listed below are T cell receptor beta chains from one sample, sequenced in a study of cytomegalovirus exposure and HLA in healthy donors. Sequencing used immunoSEQ multiplex PCR; TCRdb keeps in-frame clones, though not all of them. Seen here are roughly 100,000 clones, 60% to 85% observed once, and the top ten hold around 5.3%. Sequencing was done on a sample of PBMCs. The receptors stem from a woman aged 40 to 49 in good health and CMV-seronegative. CDR3s include the opening cysteine and the closing phenylalanine or tryptophan. A D gene is named only where the DNA matches it firmly. Clone size is not always given. Where it is, it says once, few, many or a class for expanded clones.

abundance: -
v_gene: TRBV7-2
j_gene: TRBJ2-7
d_gene: -
CDR3aa: CASSLGGQALYEQYF
CDR3nt: TGTGCCAGCAGCCTGGGCGGGCAGGCCCTCTACGAGCAGTACTTC

abundance: -
v_gene: TRBV15
j_gene: TRBJ2-1
d_gene: TRBD2
CDR3aa: CATQNLRLAGENEQFF
CDR3nt: TGTGCCACCCAGAATCTTAGACTAGCGGGGGAAAATGAGCAGTTCTTC

abundance: -
v_gene: TRBV10-3
j_gene: TRBJ1-1
d_gene: -
CDR3aa: CAISERGAMNTEAFF
CDR3nt: TGTGCCATCAGTGAGCGGGGGGCGATGAACACTGAAGCTTTCTTT

abundance: -
v_gene: TRBV19
j_gene: TRBJ2-1
d_gene: -
CDR3aa: CASSPLAGEQFF
CDR3nt: TGTGCCAGTAGCCCCCTCGCGGGGGAGCAGTTCTTC

abundance: few
v_gene: TRBV4-1
j_gene: TRBJ2-7
d_gene: -
CDR3aa: CASSHIQGSYEQYF
CDR3nt: TGCGCCAGCAGCCACATACAGGGTTCCTACGAGCAGTACTTC

abundance: -
v_gene: TRBV4-3
j_gene: TRBJ2-3
d_gene: TRBD2
CDR3aa: CASSQSSNLGLRGDTDTQYF
CDR3nt: TGCGCCAGCAGCCAGTCGTCCAACCTTGGGCTACGGGGGGACACAGATACGCAGTATTTT

abundance: -
v_gene: TRBV11-3
j_gene: TRBJ2-3
d_gene: -
CDR3aa: CASSLGGLPWSQYF
CDR3nt: TGTGCCAGCAGCTTAGGGGGACTCCCGTGGTCGCAGTATTTT

abundance: many
v_gene: TRBV4-2
j_gene: TRBJ1-1
d_gene: -
CDR3aa: CASSQEEGKGTEAFF
CDR3nt: TGTGCCAGCAGCCAAGAGGAGGGGAAGGGCACTGAAGCTTTCTTT

abundance: -
v_gene: TRBV5-1
j_gene: TRBJ2-1
d_gene: TRBD2
CDR3aa: CASSYLRLAGVGYEQFF
CDR3nt: TGCGCCAGCAGCTACCTTCGACTAGCGGGGGTGGGGTATGAGCAGTTCTTC

abundance: -
v_gene: TRBV2
j_gene: TRBJ1-5
d_gene: -
CDR3aa: CASSGQGGGQPQHF
CDR3nt: TGTGCCAGCAGTGGCCAGGGTGGCGGTCAGCCCCAGCATTTT

abundance: -
v_gene: TRBV6-5
j_gene: TRBJ1-4
d_gene: -
CDR3aa: CASSSGVFNEKLFF
CDR3nt: TGTGCCAGCAGTTCAGGGGTTTTTAATGAAAAACTGTTTTTT

abundance: many
v_gene: TRBV6-1
j_gene: TRBJ2-7
d_gene: TRBD2
CDR3aa: CASSAFGGDSYEQYF
CDR3nt: TGTGCCAGCAGTGCTTTCGGGGGGGACTCCTACGAGCAGTACTTC

abundance: -
v_gene: TRBV7-9
j_gene: TRBJ1-4
d_gene: -
CDR3aa: CASSSPDSVPNEKLFF
CDR3nt: TGTGCCAGCAGCTCTCCGGACAGCGTGCCTAATGAAAAACTGTTTTTT

abundance: -
v_gene: TRBV6-5
j_gene: TRBJ2-1
d_gene: TRBD1
CDR3aa: CASSPGQGYNEQFF
CDR3nt: TGTGCCAGCAGCCCGGGACAGGGATACAATGAGCAGTTCTTC

abundance: -
v_gene: TRBV18
j_gene: TRBJ1-2
d_gene: -
CDR3aa: CASSLQTSPAADGYTF
CDR3nt: TGTGCCAGCTCACTCCAGACCTCACCGGCGGCTGACGGCTACACCTTC

abundance: -
v_gene: TRBV6-5
j_gene: TRBJ1-3
d_gene: -
CDR3aa: CASSYSMTVTGNTIYF
CDR3nt: TGTGCCAGCAGTTACTCGATGACTGTAACTGGAAACACCATATATTTT

abundance: -
v_gene: TRBV19
j_gene: TRBJ1-1
d_gene: -
CDR3aa: CASSIGQGYTEAFF
CDR3nt: TGTGCCAGTAGTATCGGGCAGGGGTACACTGAAGCTTTCTTT

abundance: -
v_gene: TRBV5-1
j_gene: TRBJ1-2
d_gene: -
CDR3aa: CASSSANPREYGYTF
CDR3nt: TGCGCCAGCAGCTCCGCCAACCCTAGGGAGTATGGCTACACCTTC

abundance: -
v_gene: TRBV4-1
j_gene: TRBJ2-2
d_gene: -
CDR3aa: CASSQVVGGTGELFF
CDR3nt: TGCGCCAGCAGCCAAGTCGTCGGGGGCACCGGGGAGCTGTTTTTT

abundance: -
v_gene: TRBV4-2
j_gene: TRBJ2-1
d_gene: TRBD2
CDR3aa: CASSQGLAGIYNEQFF
CDR3nt: TGTGCCAGCAGCCAAGGACTAGCGGGGATTTACAATGAGCAGTTCTTC

abundance: few
v_gene: TRBV7-9
j_gene: TRBJ1-6
d_gene: -
CDR3aa: CASSLGPDSPLHF
CDR3nt: TGTGCCAGCAGCTTGGGCCCCGATTCACCCCTCCACTTT

abundance: -
v_gene: TRBV28
j_gene: TRBJ1-2
d_gene: TRBD1
CDR3aa: CASSSRKRQGASGGYTF
CDR3nt: TGTGCCAGCAGTTCCCGGAAACGACAGGGGGCGAGTGGAGGCTACACCTTC

abundance: -
v_gene: TRBV6-5
j_gene: TRBJ1-1
d_gene: -
CDR3aa: CASSLVVEAEAFF
CDR3nt: TGTGCCAGCAGTTTAGTGGTCGAGGCTGAAGCTTTCTTT

abundance: -
v_gene: TRBV19
j_gene: TRBJ1-2
d_gene: -
CDR3aa: CASKGVGGSPNYGYTF
CDR3nt: TGTGCCAGTAAGGGGGTAGGAGGATCTCCTAACTATGGCTACACCTTC

abundance: -
v_gene: TRBV27
j_gene: TRBJ1-5
d_gene: -
CDR3aa: CASSLSPQANQPQHF
CDR3nt: TGTGCCAGCAGTTTATCGCCACAGGCCAATCAGCCCCAGCATTTT

abundance: once
v_gene: TRBV6-5
j_gene: TRBJ2-7
d_gene: TRBD1
CDR3aa: CASSGTGGLYEQYF
CDR3nt: TGTGCCAGCAGCGGGACAGGGGGTCTGTACGAGCAGTACTTC

abundance: -
v_gene: TRBV7-8
j_gene: TRBJ2-1
d_gene: TRBD1
CDR3aa: CASSWDRNNEQFF
CDR3nt: TGTGCCAGCAGCTGGGACAGGAACAATGAGCAGTTCTTC

abundance: -
v_gene: TRBV7-3
j_gene: TRBJ1-2
d_gene: TRBD1
CDR3aa: CASSLNAGQGVPYGYTF
CDR3nt: TGTGCCAGCAGCTTAAATGCGGGACAGGGAGTTCCCTATGGCTACACCTTC

abundance: -
v_gene: TRBV4-1
j_gene: TRBJ2-5
d_gene: TRBD2
CDR3aa: CARPGGAGALQETQYF
CDR3nt: TGCGCCAGGCCCGGGGGAGCGGGGGCACTCCAAGAGACCCAGTACTTC

abundance: once
v_gene: TRBV5-1
j_gene: TRBJ1-1
d_gene: -
CDR3aa: CASSTGQGNTEAFF
CDR3nt: TGCGCCAGCAGCACTGGGCAGGGCAACACTGAAGCTTTCTTT

abundance: -
v_gene: TRBV14
j_gene: TRBJ2-1
d_gene: TRBD2
CDR3aa: CASSQTSGFTYNEQFF
CDR3nt: TGTGCCAGCAGCCAGACTAGCGGGTTTACCTACAATGAGCAGTTCTTC

abundance: -
v_gene: TRBV6-5
j_gene: TRBJ2-7
d_gene: -
CDR3aa: CASSPTEYEQYF
CDR3nt: TGTGCCAGCAGCCCTACAGAGTACGAGCAGTACTTC

abundance: -
v_gene: TRBV7-2
j_gene: TRBJ1-2
d_gene: -
CDR3aa: CASSLHLDGYTF
CDR3nt: TGTGCCAGCAGCTTACATCTAGATGGCTACACCTTC

abundance: few
v_gene: TRBV5-6
j_gene: TRBJ1-6
d_gene: TRBD1
CDR3aa: CASSFGTGSPPLHF
CDR3nt: TGTGCCAGCAGCTTTGGGACAGGGAGTCCACCCCTCCACTTT

abundance: -
v_gene: TRBV14
j_gene: TRBJ1-4
d_gene: TRBD1
CDR3aa: CASSPRQGAGEKLFF
CDR3nt: TGTGCCAGCAGCCCGCGACAGGGGGCAGGTGAAAAACTGTTTTTT

abundance: -
v_gene: TRBV4-1
j_gene: TRBJ1-1
d_gene: -
CDR3aa: CASSQVSGQNTEAFF
CDR3nt: TGCGCCAGCAGCCAAGTGTCAGGGCAAAACACTGAAGCTTTCTTT

abundance: -
v_gene: TRBV12-5
j_gene: TRBJ2-7
d_gene: -
CDR3aa: CASGLGQSGEQYF
CDR3nt: TGTGCTAGTGGTTTGGGACAGTCCGGGGAGCAGTACTTC

abundance: -
v_gene: TRBV18
j_gene: TRBJ1-1
d_gene: -
CDR3aa: CASSPQGNTEAFF
CDR3nt: TGTGCCAGCTCCCCGCAGGGGAACACTGAAGCTTTCTTT

abundance: few
v_gene: TRBV14
j_gene: TRBJ1-2
d_gene: -
CDR3aa: CASSQSREGNGYTF
CDR3nt: TGTGCCAGCAGCCAATCAAGGGAGGGGAATGGCTACACCTTC

abundance: -
v_gene: TRBV10-3
j_gene: TRBJ2-3
d_gene: TRBD1
CDR3aa: CAIQGQGASGDTQYF
CDR3nt: TGTGCCATCCAGGGACAGGGGGCCTCCGGAGATACGCAGTATTTT

abundance: -
v_gene: TRBV7-2
j_gene: TRBJ1-1
d_gene: TRBD1
CDR3aa: CASSFSPGTVNTEAFF
CDR3nt: TGTGCCAGCAGCTTTTCCCCCGGGACAGTGAACACTGAAGCTTTCTTT